The 25 T cell receptor beta chains in this list originate from one sample, sequenced in a study of OX40 agonist ivuxolimab in advanced cancers. This table comes from immunoSEQ multiplex PCR, and its TCRdb copy is limited to in-frame clones, with some not included. The table includes 75,000 to 100,000 clones, roughly 90% detected once. The source material was CD4+ or CD8+ T cells sorted from blood, sampled in a trial of the OX40 agonist ivuxolimab. The receptors were sampled from an adult with an advanced solid tumor such as melanoma, head and neck, liver or kidney cancer.

Here the CDR3 DNA reads TGTGCCAGCAGCTTCAAACCGGGCCCATTGAACGAGCAGTACTTC. Amino acids: CASSFKPGPLNEQYF. The rearrangement joins TRBV7-2 to TRBJ2-7; the D is unclear. CDR1 is SGHTA and CDR2 is FQGNSA in the germline V gene. V lost 3 bases, J lost 5 bases, and 17 bases lay in between. The CDR3 has 15 amino acids.

The rearrangement links TRBV10-3 to TRBJ1-3; D is uncertain. Germline assignment: CDR1 ENHRY and CDR2 SYGVKD. Between the trimmed V and J ends, which lost 6 bases and 0 bases, there was a span of 6 bases. The CDR3 has 13 amino acids. The CDR3: CAISLTSGNTIYF. CDR3 in DNA: TGTGCCATCAGCTTGACCTCTGGAAACACCATATATTTT.

J is TRBJ2-1 and V is TRBV2, with TRBD2 matching 7 bases. The germline gives CDR1 SNHLY, CDR2 FYNNEI. This CDR3 has 15 amino acids. The ends lost 7 bases at V and 3 bases at J; junction bases unmatched: 9. This CDR3 reads CASTREAGFYNEQFF. The CDR3 bases are TGTGCCAGCACCCGGGAAGCGGGATTCTACAATGAGCAGTTCTTC.

The V and J genes are TRBV19 and TRBJ1-5, with D tentatively TRBD1 (6 bases). V gave up 3 bases and J gave up 1 base, with 13 bases separating them. Germline loops: CDR1 LNHDA, CDR2 SQIVND (reference sequence). The CDR3 is 16 residues long. The CDR3 coding sequence is TGTGCCAGTAGTATCGGGGGGCCTCAAAGCAATCAGCCCCAGCATTTT. Its translation is CASSIGGPQSNQPQHF.

The chain has TRBV9 and TRBJ2-1; TRBD1 matches 9 bases. The CDR3 extends over 15 amino acids. Germline values: CDR1 SGDLS, CDR2 YYNGEE. V shed 0 bases, J shed 3 bases, and the junction held 1 base outside the gene matches. As DNA, the CDR3 is TGTGCCAGCAGCGTAGGACAGGGGGTCTACAATGAGCAGTTCTTC. Protein sequence: CASSVGQGVYNEQFF.

This CDR3 reads CASSLEYTGELFF. As DNA, the CDR3 is TGTGCCAGCAGCCTAGAGTACACCGGGGAGCTGTTTTTT. This chain uses TRBV7-2 with TRBJ2-2; no reliable D call. V lost 5 bases and J lost 3, with 7 bases in between. The CDR3 is 13 amino acids. CDR1 SGHTA and CDR2 FQGNSA come from the germline V gene.

V and J are TRBV5-6 and TRBJ1-2; D not resolved. Between the trimmed V and J ends, which lost 1 base and 9 bases, there was a span of 13 bases. This CDR3 has 13 residues. CDR1 and CDR2 from the germline V gene are SGHDT and YYEEEE. The CDR3 loop reads CASSLRRLPSYTF. The CDR3 nucleotides read TGTGCCAGCAGCTTGCGGCGGCTCCCCAGCTACACCTTC. The full variable domain, its missing parts supplied by reference TRBV5-6 and TRBJ1-2, is DAGVTQSPTHLIKTRGQQVTLRCSPKSGHDTVSWYQQALGQGPQFIFQYYEEEERQRGNFPDRFSGHQFPNYSSELNVNALLLGDSALYLCASSLRRLPSYTFGSGTRLTVV.

The V and J genes are TRBV19 and TRBJ1-5; the D gene is possibly TRBD1 (6 bases). The CDR3 loop spans 14 amino acids. V was shortened by 10 bases and J by 7 bases, with 20 bases between the two germline ends. Germline values: CDR1 LNHDA, CDR2 SQIVND (reference sequence). DNA for the CDR3: TGTGCCACAGCGCGGGGATCAGGGGTCCAGCCCCAGCATTTT. Encoded protein: CATARGSGVQPQHF.

This chain uses TRBV5-5 with TRBJ1-2; tentatively, D is TRBD1 (6 bases). The CDR3 consists of 11 residues. Per the germline V gene, CDR1 is SGHKS and CDR2 is YYEKEE (reference sequence). Trimming removed 5 bases at V and 8 bases at J, with 10 bases between. The DNA of the CDR3 is TGTGCCAGCAGAAAGGACAGCGGCTACACCTTC. This encodes CASRKDSGYTF.

The CDR3, as DNA: TGTGCCAGCAGTTACGGGGGGTTGAACACTGAAGCTTTCTTT. It specifies CASSYGGLNTEAFF. The rearrangement joins TRBV6-5 to TRBJ1-1, with D possibly TRBD1 on 5 matching bases. The CDR3 consists of 14 residues. The germline V gene encodes CDR1 MNHEY and CDR2 SVGAGI. The germline V and J ends were trimmed by 2 bases and 0 bases, with 7 bases remaining between them.

This chain links TRBV7-2 with TRBJ2-7, with D hard to call. The CDR3 length is 13 residues. V shed 4 bases and J shed 6 bases, with 13 bases lying between them. Germline V gene data show CDR1 as SGHTA and CDR2 as FQGNSA. DNA for the CDR3: TGTGCCAGCAGCTCCCCCCAATGGGGCGAGCAGTACTTC. Its protein is CASSSPQWGEQYF.

The genes are TRBV13 and TRBJ1-2; the match to TRBD1 covers 7 bases. Germline CDR1 and CDR2: PRHDT and FYEKMQ (reference sequence). After removal of 2 bases from V and 1 base from J, the junction contained 10 bases not matched to a gene. The CDR3 length is 17 residues. CDR3 coding DNA: TGTGCCAGCAGCTTACGGCACGGGACAGTGAGTAACTATGGCTACACCTTC. Translating gives CASSLRHGTVSNYGYTF.

For this clone: The sample holds other DNA sequences that translate to the same CDR3. This sequence joins TRBV13 and TRBJ1-2; the D is unclear. V lost 0 bases and J 8 bases, leaving 7 bases between the germline ends. Germline lookup yields CDR1 PRHDT and CDR2 FYEKMQ (reference sequence). The CDR3 extends over 12 amino acids. The CDR3 sequence is CASSLGGRGYTF. Written as DNA, the CDR3 is TGTGCCAGCAGCTTAGGGGGTCGGGGCTACACCTTC. Based on the CDR3 plus reference TRBV13 and TRBJ1-2, the full variable domain is AAGVIQSPRHLIKEKRETATLKCYPIPRHDTVYWYQQGPGQDPQFLISFYEKMQSDKGSIPDRFSAQQFSDYHSELNMSSLELGDSALYFCASSLGGRGYTFGSGTRLTVV.

The sample holds one count of this clone. V is TRBV11-2 and J is TRBJ2-4; a weak D match, TRBD1 (7 bases). Trimming shortened V by 4 bases and J by 6 bases, and 13 bases separated the two germline ends. The germline CDR1 and CDR2 sequences are SGHAT and FQNNGV. The length of the CDR3 is 14 residues. CDR3 sequence: CASSSDRRGNIQYF. The CDR3, as DNA: TGTGCCAGCAGCTCGGACAGGCGGGGAAACATTCAGTACTTC. The whole variable domain, filled in from reference TRBV11-2 and TRBJ2-4, reads EAGVAQSPRYKIIEKRQSVAFWCNPISGHATLYWYQQILGQGPKLLIQFQNNGVVDDSQLPKDRFSAERLKGVDSTLKIQPAKLEDSAVYLCASSSDRRGNIQYFGAGTRLSVL.

The rearrangement joins TRBV19 to TRBJ2-7, with 10 bases aligning to TRBD1. Germline assignment: CDR1 LNHDA and CDR2 SQIVND (reference sequence). Trimming cost V 6 bases and J 2 bases; bases outside gene matches: 7. The CDR3 loop spans 15 amino acids. CDR3 amino acids: CASRLGGTGAYEQYF. The DNA for the CDR3 is TGTGCCAGTAGGTTGGGCGGGACAGGGGCCTACGAGCAGTACTTC.

The rearrangement links TRBV6-6 to TRBJ2-7, with TRBD1 matching 10 bases. The V and J ends lost 6 bases and 3 bases, in that order; junction bases with no gene match: 5. Germline V CDR1 and CDR2: MNHNY, SVGAGI (reference sequence). The length of the CDR3 is 14 residues. The CDR3 sequence: CASRSGTGVYEQYF. In DNA, the CDR3 is TGTGCCAGCAGGTCTGGGACAGGGGTCTACGAGCAGTACTTC.

V usage is TRBV30 and J usage is TRBJ1-1; D is possibly TRBD1 (6 bases). This CDR3 spans 16 amino acids. V dropped 3 bases and J dropped 1 base, with 18 bases sitting between them. Germline-derived CDR1 and CDR2 are GTSNPN and SVGIG (reference sequence). CDR3 coding DNA: TGTGCCTGGAGCGGAGGGGAAGGGGGTCAGAACACTGAAGCTTTCTTT. Encoded protein: CAWSGGEGGQNTEAFF.

This clone was observed a handful of times. This chain connects TRBV7-2 to TRBJ1-1, with 7 positions matching TRBD1. This CDR3 has 14 amino acids. The junction had 5 bases not matched to a gene; V was cut back by 7 bases and J by 0 bases. CDR1 and CDR2 from the germline V gene are SGHTA and FQGNSA. The CDR3, as DNA: TGTGCCAGCACCCTGGGACAGTTGAACACTGAAGCTTTCTTT. Its protein is CASTLGQLNTEAFF.

This chain links TRBV6-5 with TRBJ1-5; 7 positions agree with TRBD1. Germline V gives CDR1 MNHEY, CDR2 SVGAGI. V dropped 2 bases and J dropped 2; count of bases not matched to a gene: 3. CDR3 length: 15 amino acids. In nucleotides, the CDR3 is TGTGCCAGCAGTTACAAAACAGGGGGCAATCAGCCCCAGCATTTT. As protein: CASSYKTGGNQPQHF.

This chain links TRBV6-1 with TRBJ1-1; the D is unclear. The CDR3 is made up of 13 amino acids. The ends were cut back, 6 bases at V and 1 base at J, with 9 bases in the middle. The germline gives CDR1 MNHNS, CDR2 SASEGT. The CDR3 DNA sequence: TGTGCCAGCAGGTTTAACAGGAACACTGAAGCTTTCTTT. Translated, it gives CASRFNRNTEAFF.

V and J are TRBV5-1 and TRBJ2-5; D possibly matches TRBD1 or TRBD2 (6 bases each). The CDR3 loop spans 11 amino acids. V lost 5 bases and J lost 5, with 7 bases in between. Germline V CDR1 and CDR2: SGHRS, YFSETQ. The CDR3 coding sequence is TGCGCCAGCAGAGGGGGGGAGACCCAGTACTTC. As protein: CASRGGETQYF.

The chain is built from TRBV11-3 and TRBJ1-1, with no clear D. Trimming left V 1 base short and J 1 base short, with 7 bases between. The germline V gene encodes CDR1 SGHNT and CDR2 YENEEA. CDR3 size: 14 residues. The CDR3 reads CASSLGGGNTEAFF. In DNA form, the CDR3 reads TGTGCCAGCAGCTTAGGAGGTGGGAACACTGAAGCTTTCTTT.

The rearrangement links TRBV30 to TRBJ2-3; D is ambiguous. Trimming removed 0 bases at V and 3 bases at J, with 7 bases between. This CDR3 has 13 residues. Germline values: CDR1 GTSNPN, CDR2 SVGIG (reference sequence). The CDR3 nucleotides are TGTGCCTGGAGTGTCGGCCTGACAGATACGCAGTATTTT. It is translated as CAWSVGLTDTQYF.

The rearrangement uses TRBV6-6 and TRBJ1-2, with 10 bases fitting TRBD1. Trimming cost V 6 bases and J 7 bases; bases outside gene matches: 5. Germline loops: CDR1 MNHNY, CDR2 SVGAGI (reference sequence). This CDR3 is 13 amino acids long. Here the CDR3 reads CASSRQGAFGYTF. As DNA, the CDR3 is TGTGCCAGCAGCCGACAGGGGGCGTTTGGCTACACCTTC.

The chain employs TRBV9 and TRBJ1-1; the match to TRBD1 covers 8 bases. J gave up 0 bases and V 4 bases, and 5 bases lay outside the gene matches. The CDR3 sequence is 15 residues long. Per germline, CDR1 SGDLS and CDR2 YYNGEE. The CDR3 nucleotides read TGTGCCAGCAGCTCAGGGGGCGGCATGAACACTGAAGCTTTCTTT. Its translation is CASSSGGGMNTEAFF.